A single TCR beta chain is shown here with its context. This CDR3 region has 15 residues. Germline CDR1 MGHDK, CDR2 SYGVNS. Unmatched junction bases numbered 5, after V lost 5 bases and J lost 1 base. This sample is drawn from a study of blood T cell repertoires in COVID-19. Study-wide context: Recovered Cohort 3 donors showed two negative PCRs, clearance, or symptom resolution. In each case, the material was cDNA or gDNA derived from T cells, B-cell-depleted T cells, or PBMCs.

Some clones are missing from TCRdb's copy, which holds only in-frame ones; the method was immunoSEQ multiplex PCR. Counted here are 400,000 or so clones, 87% occurring once; the ten biggest clones make up approximately 1.9%. Assignments of participants to cohorts depended upon their own reported clinical history. The sequence was collected from a man aged 35 to 55 in a cohort exposed to, infected with or recovered from COVID-19 (not recorded which). The sample was PBMCs or T cells enriched from blood (not recorded which). This chain connects TRBV25-1 to TRBJ1-1; the match to TRBD1 covers 9 bases. The DNA for the CDR3 is TGTGCCAGCAGTAGGACAGGGGCAAAGAACACTGAAGCTTTCTTT. Protein product: CASSRTGAKNTEAFF.